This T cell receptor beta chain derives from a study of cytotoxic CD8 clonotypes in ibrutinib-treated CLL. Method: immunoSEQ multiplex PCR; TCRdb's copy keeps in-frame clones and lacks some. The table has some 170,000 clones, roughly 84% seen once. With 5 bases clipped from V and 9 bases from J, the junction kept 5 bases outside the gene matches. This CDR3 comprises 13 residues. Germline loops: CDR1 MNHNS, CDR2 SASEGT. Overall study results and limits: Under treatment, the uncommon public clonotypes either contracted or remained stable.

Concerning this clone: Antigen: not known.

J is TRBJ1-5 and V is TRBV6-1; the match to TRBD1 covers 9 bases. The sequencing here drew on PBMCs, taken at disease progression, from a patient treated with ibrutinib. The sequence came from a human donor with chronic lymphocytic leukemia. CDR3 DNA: TGTGCCAGCAGTACGGGACAGGGTGCGCCCCAGCATTTT. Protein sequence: CASSTGQGAPQHF.